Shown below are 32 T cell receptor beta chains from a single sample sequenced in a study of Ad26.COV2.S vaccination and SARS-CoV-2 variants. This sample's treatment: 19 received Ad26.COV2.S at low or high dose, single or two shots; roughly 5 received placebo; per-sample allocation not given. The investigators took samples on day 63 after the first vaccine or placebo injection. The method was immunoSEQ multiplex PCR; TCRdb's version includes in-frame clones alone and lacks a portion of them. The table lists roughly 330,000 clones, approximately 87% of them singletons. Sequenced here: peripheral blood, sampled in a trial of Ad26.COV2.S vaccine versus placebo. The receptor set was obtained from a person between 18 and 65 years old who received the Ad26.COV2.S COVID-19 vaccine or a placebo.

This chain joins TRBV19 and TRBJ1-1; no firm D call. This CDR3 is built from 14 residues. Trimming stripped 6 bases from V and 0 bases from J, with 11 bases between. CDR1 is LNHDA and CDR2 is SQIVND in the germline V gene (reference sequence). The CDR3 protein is CASRKGWVNTEAFF. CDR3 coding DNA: TGTGCCAGTAGAAAGGGTTGGGTGAACACTGAAGCTTTCTTT.

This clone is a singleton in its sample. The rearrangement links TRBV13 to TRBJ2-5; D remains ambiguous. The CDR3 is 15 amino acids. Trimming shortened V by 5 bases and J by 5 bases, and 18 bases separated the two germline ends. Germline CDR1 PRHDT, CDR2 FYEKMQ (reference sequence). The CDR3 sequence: CASSTDLAGAETQYF. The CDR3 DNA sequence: TGTGCCAGCAGCACCGATTTGGCCGGAGCGGAGACCCAGTACTTC.

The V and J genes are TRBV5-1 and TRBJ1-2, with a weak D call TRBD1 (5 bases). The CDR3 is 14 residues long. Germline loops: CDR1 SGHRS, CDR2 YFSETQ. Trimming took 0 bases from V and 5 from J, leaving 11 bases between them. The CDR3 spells CASSLDQGRYGYTF. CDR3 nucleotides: TGCGCCAGCAGCTTGGACCAGGGCCGGTATGGCTACACCTTC. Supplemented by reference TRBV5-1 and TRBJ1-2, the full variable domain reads KAGVTQTPRYLIKTRGQQVTLSCSPISGHRSVSWYQQTPGQGLQFLFEYFSETQRNKGNFPGRFSGRQFSNSRSEMNVSTLELGDSALYLCASSLDQGRYGYTFGSGTRLTVV.

In DNA form, the CDR3 reads TGTGCCAGCAGCTTGGGACTAGCGGGCAGCTACGAGCAGTACGTC. It specifies CASSLGLAGSYEQYV. The chain employs TRBV5-6 and TRBJ2-7, with 10 bases matching TRBD2. J gave up 3 bases and V 0 bases, and 3 bases lay outside the gene matches. CDR3 size: 15 residues. Germline-derived CDR1 and CDR2 are SGHDT and YYEEEE.

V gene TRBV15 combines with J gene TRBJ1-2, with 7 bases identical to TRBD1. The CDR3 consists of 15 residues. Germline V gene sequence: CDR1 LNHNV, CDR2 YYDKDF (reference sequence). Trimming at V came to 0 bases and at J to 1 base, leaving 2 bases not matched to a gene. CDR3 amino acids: CATSRDRGNNYGYTF. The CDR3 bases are TGTGCCACCAGCAGAGACAGGGGGAATAACTATGGCTACACCTTC.

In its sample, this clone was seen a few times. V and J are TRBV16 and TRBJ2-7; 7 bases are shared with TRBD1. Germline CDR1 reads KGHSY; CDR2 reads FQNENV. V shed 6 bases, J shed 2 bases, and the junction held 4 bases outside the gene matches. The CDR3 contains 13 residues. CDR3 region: CASRRTGPYEQYV. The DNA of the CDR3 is TGTGCCAGCAGACGGACAGGCCCCTACGAGCAGTACGTC.

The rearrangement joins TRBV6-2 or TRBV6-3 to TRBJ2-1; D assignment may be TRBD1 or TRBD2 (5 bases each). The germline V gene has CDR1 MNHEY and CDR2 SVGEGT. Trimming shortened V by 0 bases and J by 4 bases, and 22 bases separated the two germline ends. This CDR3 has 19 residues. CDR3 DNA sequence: TGTGCCAGCAGTTACTCGACGCCCCTGGGGCGGGCGAGTTACAATGAGCAGTTCTTC. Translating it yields CASSYSTPLGRASYNEQFF.

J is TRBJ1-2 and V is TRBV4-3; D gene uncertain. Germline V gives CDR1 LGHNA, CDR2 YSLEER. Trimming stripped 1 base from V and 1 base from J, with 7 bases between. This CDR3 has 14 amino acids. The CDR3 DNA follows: TGCGCCAGCAGCCAAGGGGAGGTTAACTATGGCTACACCTTC. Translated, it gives CASSQGEVNYGYTF.

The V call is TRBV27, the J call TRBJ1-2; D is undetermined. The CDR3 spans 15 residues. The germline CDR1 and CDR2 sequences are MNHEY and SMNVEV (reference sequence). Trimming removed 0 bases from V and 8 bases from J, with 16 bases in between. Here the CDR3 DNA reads TGTGCCAGCAGTTTATCAGCACAAGCTTATGGCGGCTACACCTTC. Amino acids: CASSLSAQAYGGYTF.

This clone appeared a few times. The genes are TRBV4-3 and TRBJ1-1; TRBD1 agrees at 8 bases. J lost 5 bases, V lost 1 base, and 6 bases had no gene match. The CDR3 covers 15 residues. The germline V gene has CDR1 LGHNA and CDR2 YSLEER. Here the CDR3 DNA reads TGCGCCAGCAGCCAAGCCCGGACAGGGAGGACTGAAGCTTTCTTT. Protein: CASSQARTGRTEAFF.

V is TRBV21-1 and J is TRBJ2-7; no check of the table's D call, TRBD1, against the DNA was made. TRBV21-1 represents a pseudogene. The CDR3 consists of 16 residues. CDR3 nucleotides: TGTGCCAGCAGCAAAGCGAGGGGGCGAGTTGTAGTAGTGCAGTACGTC. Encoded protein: CASSKARGRVVVVQYV.

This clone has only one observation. The CDR3 sequence: CASSIDVGNTDTQYF. The CDR3 region has the DNA TGTGCCAGTAGTATAGATGTGGGAAACACAGATACGCAGTATTTT. The chain uses TRBV19 and TRBJ2-3; D gene ambiguous. V was shortened by 0 bases and J by 2 bases, with 9 bases between the two germline ends. Germline V gene data show CDR1 as LNHDA and CDR2 as SQIVND (reference sequence). The CDR3 is 15 residues long.

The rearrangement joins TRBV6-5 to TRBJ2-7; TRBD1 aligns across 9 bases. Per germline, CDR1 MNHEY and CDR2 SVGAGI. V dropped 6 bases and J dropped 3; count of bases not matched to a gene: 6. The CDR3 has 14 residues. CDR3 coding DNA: TGTGCCAGCAGCCCGACAGGGGGTGGCTACGAGCAGTACTTC. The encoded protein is CASSPTGGGYEQYF.

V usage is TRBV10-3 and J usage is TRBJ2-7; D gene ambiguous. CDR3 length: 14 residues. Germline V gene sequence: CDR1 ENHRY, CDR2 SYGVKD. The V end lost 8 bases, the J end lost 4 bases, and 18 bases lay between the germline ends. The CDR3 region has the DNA TGTGCCATCTCAGAGATGCTAACGGATTACGAGCAGTACTTC. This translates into CAISEMLTDYEQYF.

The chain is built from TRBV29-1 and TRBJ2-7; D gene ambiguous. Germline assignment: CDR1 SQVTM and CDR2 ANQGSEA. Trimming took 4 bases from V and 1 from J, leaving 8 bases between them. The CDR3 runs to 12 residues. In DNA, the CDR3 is TGCAGCGTTGGCTATAATTCCTACGAGCAGTACTTC. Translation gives CSVGYNSYEQYF.

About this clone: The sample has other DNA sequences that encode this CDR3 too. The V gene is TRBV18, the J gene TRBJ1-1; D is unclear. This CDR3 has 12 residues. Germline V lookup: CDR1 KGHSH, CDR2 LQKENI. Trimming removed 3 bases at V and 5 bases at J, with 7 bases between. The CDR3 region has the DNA TGTGCCAGCTCACCTGGGGTGACTGAAGCTTTCTTT. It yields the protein CASSPGVTEAFF.

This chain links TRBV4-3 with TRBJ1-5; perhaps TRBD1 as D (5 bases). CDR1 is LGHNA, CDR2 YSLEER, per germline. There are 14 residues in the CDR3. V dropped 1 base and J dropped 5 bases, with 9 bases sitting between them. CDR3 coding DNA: TGCGCCAGCAGCCAAGTCTGGGGGGATCAGCCCCAGCATTTT. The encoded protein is CASSQVWGDQPQHF.

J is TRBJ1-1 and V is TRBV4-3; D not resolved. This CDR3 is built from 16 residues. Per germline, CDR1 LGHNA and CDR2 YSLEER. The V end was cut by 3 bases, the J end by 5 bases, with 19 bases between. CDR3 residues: CASSHGVERVETEAFF. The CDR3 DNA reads TGCGCCAGCAGCCATGGAGTGGAGAGGGTTGAAACTGAAGCTTTCTTT.

The CDR3 DNA is TGTGCCAGCAGCTTAGAGGGGACTAGCTCCTACAATGAGCAGTTCTTC. Translated: CASSLEGTSSYNEQFF. V is TRBV7-9 and J is TRBJ2-1, with 8 bases aligning to TRBD2. After removal of 1 base from V and 0 bases from J, the junction contained 2 bases not matched to a gene. The CDR3 is 16 residues long. CDR1 SEHNR and CDR2 FQNEAQ come from the germline V gene (reference sequence).

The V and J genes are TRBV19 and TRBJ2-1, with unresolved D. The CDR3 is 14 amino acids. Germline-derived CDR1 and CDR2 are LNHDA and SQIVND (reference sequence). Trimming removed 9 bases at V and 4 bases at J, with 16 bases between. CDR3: CASRAETFYNEQFF. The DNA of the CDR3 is TGTGCCAGCCGGGCGGAGACTTTTTACAATGAGCAGTTCTTC.

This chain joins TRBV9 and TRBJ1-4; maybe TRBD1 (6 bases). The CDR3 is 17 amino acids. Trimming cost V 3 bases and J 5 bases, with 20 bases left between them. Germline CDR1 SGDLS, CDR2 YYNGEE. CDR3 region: CASSASGGAGWNEKLFF. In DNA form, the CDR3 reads TGTGCCAGCAGCGCCTCGGGGGGGGCAGGATGGAATGAAAAACTGTTTTTT. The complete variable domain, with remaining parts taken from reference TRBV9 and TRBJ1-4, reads DSGVTQTPKHLITATGQRVTLRCSPRSGDLSVYWYQQSLDQGLQFLIQYYNGEERAKGNILERFSAQQFPDLHSELNLSSLELGDSALYFCASSASGGAGWNEKLFFGSGTQLSVL.

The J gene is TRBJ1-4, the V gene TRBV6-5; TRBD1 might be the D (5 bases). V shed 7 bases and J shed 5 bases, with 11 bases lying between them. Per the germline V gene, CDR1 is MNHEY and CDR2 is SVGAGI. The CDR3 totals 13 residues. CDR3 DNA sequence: TGTGCCAGCAAACCGGGGGGAAATGAAAAACTGTTTTTT. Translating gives CASKPGGNEKLFF.

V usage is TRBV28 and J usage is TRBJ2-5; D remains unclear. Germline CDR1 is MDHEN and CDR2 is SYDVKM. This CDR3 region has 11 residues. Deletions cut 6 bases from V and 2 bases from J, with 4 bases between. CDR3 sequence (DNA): TGTGCCAGCAGCGGTCAAGAGACCCAGTACTTC. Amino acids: CASSGQETQYF.

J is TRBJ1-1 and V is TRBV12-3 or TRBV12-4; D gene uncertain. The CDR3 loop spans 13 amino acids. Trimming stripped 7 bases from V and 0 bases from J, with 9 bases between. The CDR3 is CASNLIMNTEAFF. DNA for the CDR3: TGTGCCAGCAACCTCATAATGAACACTGAAGCTTTCTTT.

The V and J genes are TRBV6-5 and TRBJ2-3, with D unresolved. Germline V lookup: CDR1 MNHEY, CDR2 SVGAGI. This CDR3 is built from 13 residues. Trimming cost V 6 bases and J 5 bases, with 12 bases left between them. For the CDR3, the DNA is TGTGCCAGCAGGGTGGGGATCGGAGATACGCAGTATTTT. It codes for CASRVGIGDTQYF.

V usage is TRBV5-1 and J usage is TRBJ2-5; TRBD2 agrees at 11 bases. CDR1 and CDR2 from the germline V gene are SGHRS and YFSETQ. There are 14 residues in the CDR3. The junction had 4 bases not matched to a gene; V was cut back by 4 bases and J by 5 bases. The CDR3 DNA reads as TGCGCCAGCAGCCCCTCTAGCGGGGGGGAGACCCAGTACTTC. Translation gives CASSPSSGGETQYF.

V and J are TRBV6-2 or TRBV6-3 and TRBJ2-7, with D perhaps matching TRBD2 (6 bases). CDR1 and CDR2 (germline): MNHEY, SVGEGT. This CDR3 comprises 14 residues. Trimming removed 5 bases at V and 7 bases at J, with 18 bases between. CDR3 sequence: CASSPSRTIWEQYV. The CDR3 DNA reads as TGTGCCAGCAGTCCCTCCCGGACTATATGGGAGCAGTACGTC.

For the CDR3, the DNA is TGTGCCAGCAGCCCCCCGGACAACAATGAGCAGTTCTTC. This sequence encodes CASSPPDNNEQFF. The rearrangement uses TRBV11-3 and TRBJ2-1; maybe TRBD1 (5 bases). V was shortened by 5 bases and J by 5 bases, with 10 bases between the two germline ends. CDR3 length: 13 residues. Germline CDR1 SGHNT, CDR2 YENEEA.

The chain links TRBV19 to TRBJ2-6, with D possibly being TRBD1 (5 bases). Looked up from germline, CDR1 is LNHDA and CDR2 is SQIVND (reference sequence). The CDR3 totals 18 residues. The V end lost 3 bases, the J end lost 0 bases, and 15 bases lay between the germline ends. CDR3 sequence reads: CASSIFGAAVSGANVLTF. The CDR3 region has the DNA TGTGCCAGTAGTATTTTTGGGGCTGCAGTCTCTGGGGCCAACGTCCTGACTTTC. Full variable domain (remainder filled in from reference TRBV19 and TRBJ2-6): DGGITQSPKYLFRKEGQNVTLSCEQNLNHDAMYWYRQDPGQGLRLIYYSQIVNDFQKGDIAEGYSVSREKKESFPLTVTSAQKNPTAFYLCASSIFGAAVSGANVLTFGAGSRLTVL.

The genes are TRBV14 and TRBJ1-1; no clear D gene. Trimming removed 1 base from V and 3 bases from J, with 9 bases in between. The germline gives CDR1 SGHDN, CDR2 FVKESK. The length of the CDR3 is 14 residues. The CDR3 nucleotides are TGTGCCAGCAGCCAAGGGTCCGGATACACTGAAGCTTTCTTT. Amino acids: CASSQGSGYTEAFF. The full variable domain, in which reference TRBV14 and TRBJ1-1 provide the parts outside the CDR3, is EAGVTQFPSHSVIEKGQTVTLRCDPISGHDNLYWYRRVMGKEIKFLLHFVKESKQDESGMPNNRFLAERTGGTYSTLKVQPAELEDSGVYFCASSQGSGYTEAFFGQGTRLTVV.

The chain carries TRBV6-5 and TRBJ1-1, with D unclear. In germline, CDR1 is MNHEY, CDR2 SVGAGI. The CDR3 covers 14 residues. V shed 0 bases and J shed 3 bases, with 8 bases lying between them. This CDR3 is CASSYSRTHTEAFF. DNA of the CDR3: TGTGCCAGCAGTTACTCCCGGACCCACACTGAAGCTTTCTTT.

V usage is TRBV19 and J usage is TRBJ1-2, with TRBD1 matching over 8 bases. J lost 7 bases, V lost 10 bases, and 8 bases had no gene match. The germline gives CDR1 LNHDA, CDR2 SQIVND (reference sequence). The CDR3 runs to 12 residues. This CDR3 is CATEQGVAGYTF. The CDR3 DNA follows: TGTGCCACTGAACAGGGGGTAGCTGGCTACACCTTC.